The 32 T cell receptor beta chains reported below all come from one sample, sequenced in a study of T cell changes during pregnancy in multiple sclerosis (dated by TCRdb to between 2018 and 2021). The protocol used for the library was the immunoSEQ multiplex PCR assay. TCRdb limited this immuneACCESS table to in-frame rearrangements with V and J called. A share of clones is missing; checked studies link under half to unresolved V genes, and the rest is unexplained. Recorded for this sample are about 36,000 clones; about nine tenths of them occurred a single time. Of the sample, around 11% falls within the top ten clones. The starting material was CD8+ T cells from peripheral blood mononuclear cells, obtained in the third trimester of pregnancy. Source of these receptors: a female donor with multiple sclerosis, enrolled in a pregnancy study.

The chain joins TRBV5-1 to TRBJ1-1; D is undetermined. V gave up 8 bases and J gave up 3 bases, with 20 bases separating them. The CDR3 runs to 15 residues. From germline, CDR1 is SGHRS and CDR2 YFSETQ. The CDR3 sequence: CASRPRTTGDTEAFF. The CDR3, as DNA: TGCGCCAGTCGACCTCGGACCACCGGGGACACTGAAGCTTTCTTT.

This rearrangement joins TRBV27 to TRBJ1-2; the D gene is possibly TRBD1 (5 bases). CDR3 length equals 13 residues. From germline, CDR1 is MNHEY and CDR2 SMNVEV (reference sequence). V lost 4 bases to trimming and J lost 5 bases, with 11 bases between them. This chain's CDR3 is CASSWGVGYGYTF. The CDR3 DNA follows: TGTGCCAGCAGTTGGGGGGTCGGGTATGGCTACACCTTC.

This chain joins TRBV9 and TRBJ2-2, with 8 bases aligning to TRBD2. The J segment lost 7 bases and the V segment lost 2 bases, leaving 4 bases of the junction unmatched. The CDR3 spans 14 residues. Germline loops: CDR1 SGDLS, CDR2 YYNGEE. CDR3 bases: TGTGCCAGCAGCGTCGGGAGGGGGGGCGGGGAGCTGTTTTTT. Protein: CASSVGRGGGELFF.

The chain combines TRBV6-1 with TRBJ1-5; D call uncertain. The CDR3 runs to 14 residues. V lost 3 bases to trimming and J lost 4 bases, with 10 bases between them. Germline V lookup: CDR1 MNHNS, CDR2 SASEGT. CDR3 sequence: CASSDYGGNQPQHF. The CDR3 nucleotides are TGTGCCAGCAGTGATTATGGCGGAAATCAGCCCCAGCATTTT.

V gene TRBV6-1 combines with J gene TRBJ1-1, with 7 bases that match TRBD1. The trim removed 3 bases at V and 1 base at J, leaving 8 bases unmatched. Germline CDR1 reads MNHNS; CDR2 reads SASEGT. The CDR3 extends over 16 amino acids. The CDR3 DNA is TGTGCCAGCAGTGACCGACAGGGAGAATGGAACACTGAAGCTTTCTTT. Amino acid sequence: CASSDRQGEWNTEAFF.

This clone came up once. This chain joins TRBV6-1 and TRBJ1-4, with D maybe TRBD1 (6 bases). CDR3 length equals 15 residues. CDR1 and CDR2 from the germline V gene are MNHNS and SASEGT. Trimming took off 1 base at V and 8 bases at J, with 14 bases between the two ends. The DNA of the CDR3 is TGTGCCAGCAGTGAAGTTGAGGGGGAGGGGGAAAAACTGTTTTTT. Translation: CASSEVEGEGEKLFF.

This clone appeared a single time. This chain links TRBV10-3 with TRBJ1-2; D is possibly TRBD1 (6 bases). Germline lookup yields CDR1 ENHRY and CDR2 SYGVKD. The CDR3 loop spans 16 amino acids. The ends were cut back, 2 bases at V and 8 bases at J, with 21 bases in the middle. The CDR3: CAISEEWSTGFGGYTF. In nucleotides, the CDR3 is TGTGCCATCAGTGAGGAGTGGTCCACAGGGTTCGGCGGCTACACCTTC.

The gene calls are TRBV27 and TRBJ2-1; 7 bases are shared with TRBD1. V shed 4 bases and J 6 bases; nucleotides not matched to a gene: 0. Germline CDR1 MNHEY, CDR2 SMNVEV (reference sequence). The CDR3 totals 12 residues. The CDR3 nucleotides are TGTGCCAGCAGTTGGACAGGCAATGAGCAGTTCTTC. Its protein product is CASSWTGNEQFF.

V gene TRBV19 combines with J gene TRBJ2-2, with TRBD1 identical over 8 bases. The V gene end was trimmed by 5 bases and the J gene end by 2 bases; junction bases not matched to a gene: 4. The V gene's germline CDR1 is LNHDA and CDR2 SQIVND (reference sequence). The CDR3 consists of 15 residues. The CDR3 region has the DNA TGTGCCAGTAGTGCCGGGACAGGCAACACCGGGGAGCTGTTTTTT. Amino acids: CASSAGTGNTGELFF. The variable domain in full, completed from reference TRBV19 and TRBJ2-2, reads DGGITQSPKYLFRKEGQNVTLSCEQNLNHDAMYWYRQDPGQGLRLIYYSQIVNDFQKGDIAEGYSVSREKKESFPLTVTSAQKNPTAFYLCASSAGTGNTGELFFGEGSRLTVL.

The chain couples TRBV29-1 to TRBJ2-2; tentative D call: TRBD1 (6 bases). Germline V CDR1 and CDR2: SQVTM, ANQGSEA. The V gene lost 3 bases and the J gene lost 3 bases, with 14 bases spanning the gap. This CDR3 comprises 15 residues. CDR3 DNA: TGCAGCGTTGATGAAATCAGGGGCCACACCGGGGAGCTGTTTTTT. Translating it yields CSVDEIRGHTGELFF.

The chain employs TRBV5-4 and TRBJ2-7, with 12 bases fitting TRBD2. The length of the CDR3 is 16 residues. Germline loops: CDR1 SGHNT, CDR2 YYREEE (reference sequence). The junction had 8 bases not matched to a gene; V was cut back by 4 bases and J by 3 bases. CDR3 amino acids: CASSTGLAGTFYEQYF. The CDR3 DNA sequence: TGTGCCAGCAGCACAGGACTAGCGGGGACCTTCTACGAGCAGTACTTC.

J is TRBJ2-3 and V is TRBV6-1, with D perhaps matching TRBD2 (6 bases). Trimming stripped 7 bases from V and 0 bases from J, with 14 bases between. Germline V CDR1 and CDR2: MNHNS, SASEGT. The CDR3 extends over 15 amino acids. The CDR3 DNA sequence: TGTGCCAGCAAACCGGACGGGGGAAGCACAGATACGCAGTATTTT. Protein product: CASKPDGGSTDTQYF.

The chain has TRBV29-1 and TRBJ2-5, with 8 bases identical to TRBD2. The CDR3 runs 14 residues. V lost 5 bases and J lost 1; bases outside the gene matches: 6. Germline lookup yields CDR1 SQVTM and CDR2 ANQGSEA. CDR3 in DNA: TGCAGCGTTTACTTACTAGCGGCCCAAGAGACCCAGTACTTC. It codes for CSVYLLAAQETQYF. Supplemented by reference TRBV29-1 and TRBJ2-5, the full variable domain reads SAVISQKPSRDICQRGTSLTIQCQVDSQVTMMFWYRQQPGQSLTLIATANQGSEATYESGFVIDKFPISRPNLTFSTLTVSNMSPEDSSIYLCSVYLLAAQETQYFGPGTRLLVL.

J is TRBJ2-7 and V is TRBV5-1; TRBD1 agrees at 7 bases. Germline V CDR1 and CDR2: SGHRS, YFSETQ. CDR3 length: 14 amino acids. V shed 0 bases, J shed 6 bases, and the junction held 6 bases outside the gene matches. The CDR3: CASSLAEAGGEQYF. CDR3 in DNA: TGCGCCAGCAGCTTGGCCGAGGCAGGGGGCGAGCAGTACTTC. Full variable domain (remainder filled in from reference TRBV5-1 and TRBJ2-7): KAGVTQTPRYLIKTRGQQVTLSCSPISGHRSVSWYQQTPGQGLQFLFEYFSETQRNKGNFPGRFSGRQFSNSRSEMNVSTLELGDSALYLCASSLAEAGGEQYFGPGTRLTVT.

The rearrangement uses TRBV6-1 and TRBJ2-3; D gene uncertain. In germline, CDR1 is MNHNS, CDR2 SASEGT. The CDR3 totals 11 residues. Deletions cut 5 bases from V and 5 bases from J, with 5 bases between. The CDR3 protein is CASSLIDTQYF. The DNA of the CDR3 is TGTGCCAGCAGTTTAATAGATACGCAGTATTTT.

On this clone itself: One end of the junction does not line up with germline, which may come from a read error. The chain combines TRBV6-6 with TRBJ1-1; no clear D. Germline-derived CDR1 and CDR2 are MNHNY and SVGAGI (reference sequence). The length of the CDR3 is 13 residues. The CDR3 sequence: CASGYQLNTEAFF. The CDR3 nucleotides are TGTGCCAGCGGTTATCAGTTGAACACTGAAGCTTTCTTT.

CDR3 residues: CASSYGLAGSDTQYF. CDR3 DNA: TGTGCCAGCAGTTATGGCCTAGCGGGATCAGATACGCAGTATTTT. The V and J genes are TRBV6-6 and TRBJ2-3, with TRBD2 matching over 9 bases. The CDR3 is made up of 15 amino acids. Germline V gene data show CDR1 as MNHNY and CDR2 as SVGAGI (reference sequence). J gave up 4 bases and V 3 bases, and 5 bases lay outside the gene matches.

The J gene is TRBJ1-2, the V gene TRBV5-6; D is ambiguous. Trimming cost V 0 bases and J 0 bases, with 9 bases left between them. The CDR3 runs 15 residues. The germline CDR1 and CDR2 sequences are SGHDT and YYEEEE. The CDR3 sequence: CASSLAIAANYGYTF. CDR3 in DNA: TGTGCCAGCAGCTTGGCCATAGCAGCTAACTATGGCTACACCTTC.

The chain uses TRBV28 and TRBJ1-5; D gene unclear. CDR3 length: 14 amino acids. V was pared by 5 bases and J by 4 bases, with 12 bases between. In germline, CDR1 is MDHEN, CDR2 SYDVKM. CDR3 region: CASSPRHQNQPQHF. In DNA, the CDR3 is TGTGCCAGCAGTCCCAGACACCAAAATCAGCCCCAGCATTTT.

CDR3 sequence reads: CASSADRGQGLNTEAFF. The CDR3 bases are TGTGCCAGCAGTGCGGACAGGGGCCAAGGGTTGAACACTGAAGCTTTCTTT. This rearrangement joins TRBV5-6 to TRBJ1-1; the match to TRBD1 covers 9 bases. Germline V gives CDR1 SGHDT, CDR2 YYEEEE. J was trimmed by 0 bases and V by 5 bases; bases with no gene match: 11. This CDR3 spans 17 amino acids. The full variable domain, rest sourced from reference TRBV5-6 and TRBJ1-1, is DAGVTQSPTHLIKTRGQQVTLRCSPKSGHDTVSWYQQALGQGPQFIFQYYEEEERQRGNFPDRFSGHQFPNYSSELNVNALLLGDSALYLCASSADRGQGLNTEAFFGQGTRLTVV.

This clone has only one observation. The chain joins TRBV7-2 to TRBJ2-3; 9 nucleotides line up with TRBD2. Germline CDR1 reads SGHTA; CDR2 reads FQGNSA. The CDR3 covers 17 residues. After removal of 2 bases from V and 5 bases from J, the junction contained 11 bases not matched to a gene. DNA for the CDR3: TGTGCCAGCAGCTTATTCGTCCTAGCGGGAAGACAAGATACGCAGTATTTT. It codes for CASSLFVLAGRQDTQYF.

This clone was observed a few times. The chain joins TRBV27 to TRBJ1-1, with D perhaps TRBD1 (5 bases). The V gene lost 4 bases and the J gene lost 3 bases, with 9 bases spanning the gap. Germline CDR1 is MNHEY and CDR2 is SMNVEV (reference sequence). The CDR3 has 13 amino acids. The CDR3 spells CASSWGGDTEAFF. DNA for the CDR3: TGTGCCAGCAGTTGGGGGGGGGACACTGAAGCTTTCTTT.

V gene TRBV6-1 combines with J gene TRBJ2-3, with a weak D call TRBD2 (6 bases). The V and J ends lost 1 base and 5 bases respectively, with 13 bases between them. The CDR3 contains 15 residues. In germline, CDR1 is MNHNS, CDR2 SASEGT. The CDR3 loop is CASSEGAGSEDTQYF. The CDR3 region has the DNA TGTGCCAGCAGTGAAGGAGCGGGCTCTGAAGATACGCAGTATTTT.

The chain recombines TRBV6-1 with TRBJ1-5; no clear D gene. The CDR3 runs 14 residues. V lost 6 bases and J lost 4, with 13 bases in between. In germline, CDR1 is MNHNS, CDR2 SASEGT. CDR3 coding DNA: TGTGCCAGCAGGGAGACGGTTTTTAATCAGCCCCAGCATTTT. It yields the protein CASRETVFNQPQHF.

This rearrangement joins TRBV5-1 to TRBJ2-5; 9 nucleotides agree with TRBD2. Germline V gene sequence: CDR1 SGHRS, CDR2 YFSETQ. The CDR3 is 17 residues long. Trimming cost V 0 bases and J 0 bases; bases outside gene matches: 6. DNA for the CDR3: TGCGCCAGCAGCTTGGGCCCAGCGGGGGGATACCAAGAGACCCAGTACTTC. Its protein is CASSLGPAGGYQETQYF.

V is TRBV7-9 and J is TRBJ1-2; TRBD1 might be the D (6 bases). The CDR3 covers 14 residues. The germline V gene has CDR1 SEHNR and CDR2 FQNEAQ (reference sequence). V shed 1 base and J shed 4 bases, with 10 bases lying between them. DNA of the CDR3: TGTGCCAGCAGCTTAGTCGCAGGGGTCTATGGCTACACCTTC. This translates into CASSLVAGVYGYTF. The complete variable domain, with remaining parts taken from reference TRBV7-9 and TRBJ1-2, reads DTGVSQNPRHKITKRGQNVTFRCDPISEHNRLYWYRQTLGQGPEFLTYFQNEAQLEKSRLLSDRFSAERPKGSFSTLEIQRTEQGDSAMYLCASSLVAGVYGYTFGSGTRLTVV.

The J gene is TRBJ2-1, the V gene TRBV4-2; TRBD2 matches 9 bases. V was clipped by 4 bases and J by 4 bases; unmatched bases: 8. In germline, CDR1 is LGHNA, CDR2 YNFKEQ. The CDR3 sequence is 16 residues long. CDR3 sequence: CASSPRRLADYNEQFF. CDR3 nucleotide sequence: TGTGCCAGCAGCCCTCGACGACTAGCGGATTACAATGAGCAGTTCTTC.

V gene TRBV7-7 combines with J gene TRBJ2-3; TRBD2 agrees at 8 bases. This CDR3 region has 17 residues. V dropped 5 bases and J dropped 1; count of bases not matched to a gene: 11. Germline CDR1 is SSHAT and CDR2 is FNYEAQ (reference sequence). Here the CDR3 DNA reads TGTGCCAGCAGCCCGAAGGCGGCGGGGGGCGGCACAGATACGCAGTATTTT. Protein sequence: CASSPKAAGGGTDTQYF.

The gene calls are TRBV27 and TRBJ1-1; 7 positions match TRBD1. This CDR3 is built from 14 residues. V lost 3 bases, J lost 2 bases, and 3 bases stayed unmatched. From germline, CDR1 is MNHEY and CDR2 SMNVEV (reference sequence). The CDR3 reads CASSLRDSNTEAFF. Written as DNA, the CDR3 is TGTGCCAGCAGTTTGCGGGACAGCAACACTGAAGCTTTCTTT.

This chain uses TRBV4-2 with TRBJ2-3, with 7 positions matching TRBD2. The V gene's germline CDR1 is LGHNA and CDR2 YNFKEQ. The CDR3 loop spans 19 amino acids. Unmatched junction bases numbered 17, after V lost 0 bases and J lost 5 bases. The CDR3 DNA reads TGTGCCAGCAGCCAAGATGGTATGGGCGGGAGAATTCAGGGAGATACGCAGTATTTT. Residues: CASSQDGMGGRIQGDTQYF.

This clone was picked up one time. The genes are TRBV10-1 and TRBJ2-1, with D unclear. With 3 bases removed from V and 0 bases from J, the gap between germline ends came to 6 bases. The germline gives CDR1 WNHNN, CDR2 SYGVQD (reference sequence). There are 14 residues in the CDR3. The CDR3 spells CASSESSSYNEQFF. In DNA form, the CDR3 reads TGCGCCAGCAGTGAATCCAGCTCCTACAATGAGCAGTTCTTC.

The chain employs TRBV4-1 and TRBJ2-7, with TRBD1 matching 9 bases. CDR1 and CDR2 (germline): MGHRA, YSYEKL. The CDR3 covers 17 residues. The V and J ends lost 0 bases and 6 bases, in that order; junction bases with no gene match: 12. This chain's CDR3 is CASSQDLTDRGNREQYF. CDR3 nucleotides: TGCGCCAGCAGCCAAGATCTTACTGACAGGGGGAATCGCGAGCAGTACTTC.